These 25 T cell receptor beta chains were all obtained from the same sample, sequenced in a study of shared clonotypes between healthy human individuals. This table comes from immunoSEQ multiplex PCR, and its TCRdb copy is limited to in-frame clones, with some not included. The repertoire holds nearly 750,000 clones, with 72% as singletons. The specimen was memory CD4+ T cells sorted from blood. Subset meaning: CD45RA-negative fraction. The receptor source for this set is a woman aged 30 to 39 in good health.

The chain uses TRBV19 and TRBJ2-7, with D hard to call. Germline V gene lookup returns CDR1 LNHDA and CDR2 SQIVND (reference sequence). V dropped 6 bases and J dropped 0 bases, with 9 bases sitting between them. The CDR3 loop spans 13 amino acids. CDR3 region: CASSPQSSYEQYF. The CDR3 bases are TGTGCCAGTAGCCCACAAAGCTCCTACGAGCAGTACTTC.

This clone was recorded only once. In nucleotides, the CDR3 is TGTGCCACCAGCAGAGATCTCGGGGGAGATGGCTACACCTTC. It translates to CATSRDLGGDGYTF. V gene TRBV15 combines with J gene TRBJ1-2; D perhaps matches TRBD1 (5 bases). This CDR3 is 14 amino acids long. V was pared by 0 bases and J by 6 bases, with 11 bases between. CDR1 LNHNV and CDR2 YYDKDF come from the germline V gene (reference sequence).

The V gene is TRBV5-1, the J gene TRBJ1-1; 7 bases are a match to TRBD1. V dropped 0 bases and J dropped 4; count of bases not matched to a gene: 12. Germline CDR1 is SGHRS and CDR2 is YFSETQ. This CDR3 contains 17 residues. The CDR3 reads CASSLVLWEGAPTEAFF. CDR3 DNA: TGCGCCAGCAGCTTGGTTTTATGGGAGGGGGCGCCCACTGAAGCTTTCTTT.

CDR3 region: CASSTAGTSFHEQFF. CDR3 bases: TGTGCCAGCAGTACCGCCGGGACTAGTTTCCATGAGCAGTTCTTC. The chain has TRBV28 and TRBJ2-1, with 8 bases that match TRBD2. Germline V CDR1 and CDR2: MDHEN, SYDVKM. V lost 5 bases to trimming and J lost 8 bases; unmatched junction nucleotides: 11. CDR3 length: 15 amino acids.

The CDR3 DNA sequence: TGTGCCAGCAGTGAAGACAGGGGATTGGAGACCCAGTACTTC. Translating it yields CASSEDRGLETQYF. This chain uses TRBV6-1 with TRBJ2-5; 7 positions agree with TRBD1. V was clipped by 1 base and J by 5 bases; unmatched bases: 4. Germline V gives CDR1 MNHNS, CDR2 SASEGT. The CDR3 spans 14 residues.

Note on this clone: The junction departs from the called germline gene at one end, perhaps through a read error. The chain joins TRBV2 to TRBJ2-3; 8 positions match TRBD1. The CDR3 is made up of 14 amino acids. Germline V CDR1 and CDR2: SNHLY, FYNNEI. Here the CDR3 reads CASSAGTGASQEDF. DNA for the CDR3: TGTGCCAGCAGTGCGGGGACAGGAGCTTCACAAGAGGATTTT.

This chain links TRBV21-1 with TRBJ2-7; TRBD2, as called in the table, went unchecked against the DNA. TRBV21-1 is assigned pseudogene status. The CDR3 sequence is 15 residues long. The CDR3 DNA sequence: TGTGCCAGCAGCAAAGTGCGGGGGCCAACCTACGAGCAGTACTTC. This sequence encodes CASSKVRGPTYEQYF.

This chain joins TRBV4-1 and TRBJ1-1; 11 bases map to TRBD1. The V gene's germline CDR1 is MGHRA and CDR2 YSYEKL. CDR3 length: 16 amino acids. The J segment lost 4 bases and the V segment lost 1 base, leaving 5 bases of the junction unmatched. The CDR3 DNA is TGCGCCAGCAGCCAAGGGGACAGGGGGAGAGGCACTGAAGCTTTCTTT. Amino acid sequence: CASSQGDRGRGTEAFF.

This clone has just one count. V usage is TRBV6-1 and J usage is TRBJ1-2; 7 bases map to TRBD1. The CDR3 length is 14 residues. J was trimmed by 3 bases and V by 6 bases; bases with no gene match: 7. Germline values: CDR1 MNHNS, CDR2 SASEGT. The CDR3: CASRRQGVDYGYTF. Written as DNA, the CDR3 is TGTGCCAGCAGGCGACAGGGAGTTGACTATGGCTACACCTTC.

The rearrangement links TRBV19 to TRBJ2-3; D is perhaps TRBD1 or TRBD2 (5 bases each). Per the germline V gene, CDR1 is LNHDA and CDR2 is SQIVND (reference sequence). The V end was cut by 6 bases, the J end by 2 bases, with 15 bases between. The CDR3 is 15 amino acids. The CDR3 DNA follows: TGTGCCAGTAGGAATCGGGACGGCCCCACAGATACGCAGTATTTT. It encodes CASRNRDGPTDTQYF. The entire variable domain, with the rest obtained from reference TRBV19 and TRBJ2-3, is as follows: DGGITQSPKYLFRKEGQNVTLSCEQNLNHDAMYWYRQDPGQGLRLIYYSQIVNDFQKGDIAEGYSVSREKKESFPLTVTSAQKNPTAFYLCASRNRDGPTDTQYFGPGTRLTVL.

The chain links TRBV5-1 to TRBJ1-4; a possible D gene is TRBD1 (6 bases). The CDR3 covers 14 residues. The germline V gene encodes CDR1 SGHRS and CDR2 YFSETQ. The V and J ends lost 4 bases and 7 bases respectively, with 14 bases between them. The CDR3 DNA reads as TGCGCCAGCAGCCAACAGGGTACTGGTGAAAAACTGTTTTTT. This codes for CASSQQGTGEKLFF.

The chain is built from TRBV7-9 and TRBJ1-2; TRBD1 is a possible D gene (6 bases). Germline V CDR1 and CDR2: SEHNR, FQNEAQ (reference sequence). This CDR3 comprises 15 residues. The V end lost 6 bases, the J end lost 6 bases, and 20 bases lay between the germline ends. The CDR3 protein is CASRPTPGTRDGYTF. The CDR3 DNA is TGTGCCAGCAGACCAACCCCCGGGACACGGGATGGCTACACCTTC.

V usage is TRBV9 and J usage is TRBJ1-2, with D tentatively TRBD1 (5 bases). V shed 0 bases and J shed 6 bases, with 21 bases lying between them. Germline CDR1 and CDR2: SGDLS and YYNGEE. CDR3 size: 17 residues. This chain's CDR3 is CASSVEETVLGGNGYTF. Written as DNA, the CDR3 is TGTGCCAGCAGCGTAGAGGAGACGGTGCTCGGGGGGAATGGCTACACCTTC.

The rearrangement links TRBV11-1 to TRBJ2-5; 14 bases align to TRBD2. CDR1 and CDR2 (germline): SGHAT, FQDESV (reference sequence). The V segment lost 5 bases and the J segment 3 bases; nucleotides outside the gene matches: 8. The CDR3 extends over 17 amino acids. CDR3 bases: TGTGCCAGCAGCGCCGGCTGGGGACTAGCGGGAGAAGAGACCCAGTACTTC. The encoded protein is CASSAGWGLAGEETQYF.

This chain joins TRBV6-5 and TRBJ1-1; tentatively, D is TRBD1 (5 bases). Germline V gene sequence: CDR1 MNHEY, CDR2 SVGAGI. Trimming stripped 6 bases from V and 5 bases from J, with 16 bases between. CDR3 length: 14 residues. DNA for the CDR3: TGTGCCAGCAGCAGACAGAGCCCCGTTACTGAAGCTTTCTTT. Protein sequence: CASSRQSPVTEAFF.

The chain couples TRBV28 to TRBJ1-4, with D unresolved. This CDR3 comprises 15 residues. V was shortened by 3 bases and J by 6 bases, with 14 bases between the two germline ends. Germline CDR1 and CDR2: MDHEN and SYDVKM. The CDR3 DNA sequence: TGTGCCAGCAGTTTCCCACATCCTACGGATGAAAAACTGTTTTTT. Translated: CASSFPHPTDEKLFF.

This clone was detected only a few times. Other nucleotide sequences from this sample produce the same CDR3. The chain uses TRBV29-1 and TRBJ2-7; D is perhaps TRBD1 (5 bases). Germline CDR1 SQVTM, CDR2 ANQGSEA. V lost 4 bases and J lost 3, with 7 bases in between. The CDR3 has 11 residues. This CDR3 is CSVARDYEQYF. CDR3 DNA sequence: TGCAGCGTTGCCAGGGACTACGAGCAGTACTTC.

V and J are TRBV28 and TRBJ2-7, with D perhaps matching TRBD2 (6 bases). V was clipped by 5 bases and J by 4 bases, with 15 bases between them. In germline, CDR1 is MDHEN, CDR2 SYDVKM. The CDR3 is 14 residues long. The CDR3 loop is CASSGLNLGYEQYF. The CDR3 DNA is TGTGCCAGCAGTGGACTAAACCTTGGGTACGAGCAGTACTTC.

The chain carries TRBV18 and TRBJ2-6, with D tentatively TRBD2 (5 bases). The germline V gene has CDR1 KGHSH and CDR2 LQKENI. CDR3 length: 16 residues. V dropped 4 bases and J dropped 0 bases, with 10 bases sitting between them. The CDR3 reads CASSLYGVSGANVLTF. CDR3 nucleotides: TGTGCCAGCTCACTCTACGGGGTCTCTGGGGCCAACGTCCTGACTTTC.

The chain joins TRBV18 to TRBJ1-4, with D maybe TRBD1 (5 bases). The CDR3 has 15 amino acids. Trimming removed 2 bases at V and 10 bases at J, with 17 bases between. CDR1 and CDR2 from the germline V gene are KGHSH and LQKENI. The CDR3 here is CASSPVGTGWGKLFF. CDR3 sequence (DNA): TGTGCCAGCTCACCAGTAGGGACTGGATGGGGAAAACTGTTTTTT.

This clone has a single count. The rearrangement joins TRBV19 to TRBJ2-2, with D uncertain. V was shortened by 6 bases and J by 15 bases, with 20 bases between the two germline ends. The CDR3 sequence is 13 residues long. Germline V gives CDR1 LNHDA, CDR2 SQIVND (reference sequence). The CDR3 spells CASRPGPQHALFF. The CDR3 region has the DNA TGTGCCAGTAGACCCGGCCCTCAGCACGCGTTGTTTTTT.

The V and J genes are TRBV5-4 and TRBJ2-7; 8 positions match TRBD1. The CDR3 contains 14 residues. CDR1 and CDR2 from the germline V gene are SGHNT and YYREEE (reference sequence). The V gene end was trimmed by 1 base and the J gene end by 1 base; junction bases not matched to a gene: 1. CDR3 nucleotide sequence: TGTGCCAGCAGCTTGCAGGGGGCTTCCTACGAGCAGTACTTC. Amino acids: CASSLQGASYEQYF.

V usage is TRBV10-2 and J usage is TRBJ2-1; TRBD2 matches at 8 bases. CDR3 size: 15 residues. The V segment lost 11 bases and the J segment 3 bases; nucleotides outside the gene matches: 12. Germline V gene data show CDR1 as WSHSY and CDR2 as SAAADI. CDR3 in amino acids: CASQQGSGNYNEQFF. CDR3 nucleotides: TGCGCCTCGCAGCAGGGTAGCGGGAACTACAATGAGCAGTTCTTC.

A few counts support this clone. This chain connects TRBV5-4 to TRBJ2-1; possible D gene TRBD2, 5 bases. With 6 bases removed from V and 9 bases from J, the gap between germline ends came to 22 bases. Germline V lookup: CDR1 SGHNT, CDR2 YYREEE (reference sequence). The CDR3 extends over 15 amino acids. CDR3: CASTSGRNPEGEQFF. The CDR3 DNA reads as TGTGCCAGCACCTCTGGAAGGAACCCCGAGGGTGAGCAGTTCTTC.

The rearrangement links TRBV14 to TRBJ2-2, with D maybe TRBD1 (5 bases). Germline V gives CDR1 SGHDN, CDR2 FVKESK. There are 15 residues in the CDR3. Between the trimmed V and J ends, which lost 5 bases and 0 bases, there was a span of 10 bases. CDR3 loop: CASSGSTANTGELFF. The DNA of the CDR3 is TGTGCCAGCAGCGGCTCGACAGCGAACACCGGGGAGCTGTTTTTT.